What follows are 21 T cell receptor beta chains derived from one specimen sequenced in a study of cytomegalovirus exposure and HLA in healthy donors. PCR employed 60 Vbeta and 13 Jbeta primers. Sequencing was performed with immunoSEQ multiplex PCR; in TCRdb, only in-frame clones are kept and a portion is missing. Found here are fewer than 200,000 clones, approximately 80% of them singletons; the top ten hold 0.7% to 0.95%. The sequenced sample consisted of PBMCs. These receptors all come from a woman between 18 and 29 years old in good health and CMV-seronegative.

This clone showed up just once. V is TRBV7-3 and J is TRBJ2-2; D remains ambiguous. Germline loops: CDR1 SGHTA, CDR2 FQGTGA. CDR3 size: 16 residues. V lost 2 bases and J lost 4, with 14 bases in between. CDR3 DNA sequence: TGTGCCAGCAGCTTATTGTCGAACCTCGGCACCGGGGAGCTGTTTTTT. It encodes CASSLLSNLGTGELFF.

This sequence joins TRBV7-9 and TRBJ2-5; 9 bases match TRBD2. The CDR3 runs 16 residues. Germline CDR1 SEHNR, CDR2 FQNEAQ (reference sequence). V gave up 4 bases and J gave up 4 bases; unmatched junction bases: 10. CDR3 nucleotide sequence: TGTGCCAGCAGCTCCCCGGTCGGGACTAGCCGAGAGACCCAGTACTTC. This codes for CASSSPVGTSRETQYF.

The gene calls are TRBV19 and TRBJ2-1; D may be TRBD1 (5 bases). V was trimmed by 0 bases and J by 9 bases, leaving 15 bases between them. The CDR3 length is 15 residues. In germline, CDR1 is LNHDA, CDR2 SQIVND (reference sequence). The CDR3 DNA reads TGTGCCAGTAGTATAGACCCCAGACAGACTTCTGAGCAGTTCTTC. Translation: CASSIDPRQTSEQFF.

The chain links TRBV11-3 to TRBJ2-7, with 10 bases fitting TRBD2. The CDR3 totals 19 residues. Losses at the gene ends were 1 base for V and 3 bases for J; bases not matched to a gene: 15. In germline, CDR1 is SGHNT, CDR2 YENEEA. The CDR3 bases are TGTGCCAGCAGCTTAGTCGTGGGATTTATCGGGACTAGCGACTACGAGCAGTACTTC. Encoded protein: CASSLVVGFIGTSDYEQYF.

The CDR3 nucleotides read TGCGCCAGCAGCTTCGGGACAAAGCAAGAGACCCAGTACTTC. Its protein product is CASSFGTKQETQYF. The chain links TRBV5-1 to TRBJ2-5; possibly TRBD1 for D (6 bases). Germline-derived CDR1 and CDR2 are SGHRS and YFSETQ. The CDR3 sequence is 14 residues long. The germline V and J ends were trimmed by 2 bases and 2 bases, with 10 bases remaining between them.

The CDR3: CASSFRQIPDRAFF. CDR3 nucleotide sequence: TGTGCCAGCAGCTTTCGACAGATCCCCGACCGGGCTTTCTTT. The V and J genes are TRBV5-8 and TRBJ1-1; possibly TRBD1 for D (5 bases). Germline V gene lookup returns CDR1 SGHTS and CDR2 YDEGEE. The CDR3 totals 14 residues. Trimming removed 2 bases at V and 11 bases at J, with 19 bases between.

The chain joins TRBV28 to TRBJ2-4, with D maybe TRBD1 (6 bases). CDR3 length: 14 amino acids. Trimming removed 3 bases at V and 7 bases at J, with 13 bases between. Germline V gives CDR1 MDHEN, CDR2 SYDVKM. The CDR3 nucleotides are TGTGCCAGCAGTTTTGGCGGCCAGGGGAACATTCAGTACTTC. It specifies CASSFGGQGNIQYF. The entire variable domain, with the rest obtained from reference TRBV28 and TRBJ2-4, is as follows: DVKVTQSSRYLVKRTGEKVFLECVQDMDHENMFWYRQDPGLGLRLIYFSYDVKMKEKGDIPEGYSVSREKKERFSLILESASTNQTSMYLCASSFGGQGNIQYFGAGTRLSVL.

This clone was seen once. This chain uses TRBV5-1 with TRBJ2-7; D might be TRBD2 (5 bases). Trimming cost V 0 bases and J 3 bases, with 13 bases left between them. CDR3 length: 15 amino acids. Germline lookup yields CDR1 SGHRS and CDR2 YFSETQ. The CDR3 DNA follows: TGCGCCAGCAGCTTGGAACGGACTTTCTTCTACGAGCAGTACTTC. Translated: CASSLERTFFYEQYF.

The chain carries TRBV11-2 and TRBJ2-7, with 11 bases identical to TRBD2. The CDR3 totals 17 residues. The germline V gene has CDR1 SGHAT and CDR2 FQNNGV. The trim removed 1 base at V and 7 bases at J, leaving 12 bases unmatched. CDR3 nucleotide sequence: TGTGCCAGCAGCTTAGGACGACTAGCGGGAACCCACGGGGAGCAGTACTTC. Protein product: CASSLGRLAGTHGEQYF.

The chain couples TRBV5-1 to TRBJ2-3; 7 bases agree with TRBD1. The length of the CDR3 is 14 residues. The germline CDR1 and CDR2 sequences are SGHRS and YFSETQ. With 2 bases clipped from V and 1 base from J, the junction kept 1 base outside the gene matches. The CDR3 reads CASSFGQGTDTQYF. The CDR3 DNA reads as TGCGCCAGCAGCTTCGGACAGGGCACAGATACGCAGTATTTT.

The chain has TRBV29-1 and TRBJ2-5; D call uncertain. The CDR3 sequence is 10 residues long. With 4 bases removed from V and 5 bases from J, the gap between germline ends came to 5 bases. The germline gives CDR1 SQVTM, CDR2 ANQGSEA. Here the CDR3 DNA reads TGCAGCGTTGTGGGCGAGACCCAGTACTTC. Translating it yields CSVVGETQYF.

Worth noting for this clone: The junction differs from germline at one of its ends, possibly a read error. The V call is TRBV7-9, the J call TRBJ1-1; TRBD1 matches 8 bases. In germline, CDR1 is SEHNR, CDR2 FQNEAQ (reference sequence). CDR3 length: 14 amino acids. The DNA of the CDR3 is TGTTCCAGCAGCTTTGGACAGGGAGGGACTGAAGCTTTCTTT. This translates into CSSSFGQGGTEAFF.

The chain combines TRBV12-5 with TRBJ2-3, with 8 bases matching TRBD2. Germline CDR1 reads LGHNT; CDR2 reads FRNRAP. Germline trimming cut 3 bases from V and 5 bases from J; bases unmatched to any gene: 10. The CDR3 has 16 amino acids. Here the CDR3 reads CASGFSSGSILDTQYF. The DNA for the CDR3 is TGTGCTAGTGGTTTTTCCAGCGGGAGTATCTTAGATACGCAGTATTTT.

J is TRBJ1-2 and V is TRBV19; 9 bases fit TRBD1. After removal of 7 bases from V and 4 bases from J, the junction contained 7 bases not matched to a gene. The CDR3 runs 14 residues. CDR1 and CDR2 from the germline V gene are LNHDA and SQIVND (reference sequence). The CDR3: CASKGQGIGYGYTF. CDR3 sequence (DNA): TGTGCCAGTAAGGGACAGGGTATTGGCTATGGCTACACCTTC.

This chain connects TRBV5-5 to TRBJ1-1; TRBD1 is a possible D gene (6 bases). Trimming removed 6 bases from V and 7 bases from J, with 13 bases in between. CDR1 SGHKS and CDR2 YYEKEE come from the germline V gene (reference sequence). This CDR3 spans 12 amino acids. The CDR3: CASTPGGREAFF. The DNA of the CDR3 is TGTGCCAGCACCCCGGGGGGCCGTGAAGCTTTCTTT.

To note about this clone: An end of the junction does not agree with germline; a read error may underlie this. The chain is built from TRBV7-7 and TRBJ2-5, with 7 bases matching TRBD1. The germline V gene has CDR1 SSHAT and CDR2 FNYEAQ (reference sequence). This CDR3 contains 17 residues. As DNA, the CDR3 is TGTGCTAGCAGCGCCGGGACAGTCTCTGGCCCGCAAGAGACCCAGTACTTC. This encodes CASSAGTVSGPQETQYF.

This clone was seen just once. The chain is built from TRBV11-3 and TRBJ2-1; D is possibly TRBD2 (5 bases). Germline CDR1 and CDR2: SGHNT and YENEEA. The CDR3 sequence is 14 residues long. Trimming cost V 5 bases and J 5 bases, with 13 bases left between them. The CDR3: CASSPEYGDNEQFF. CDR3 DNA: TGTGCCAGCAGCCCAGAGTACGGGGACAATGAGCAGTTCTTC.

This clone was seen a handful of times. CDR3 nucleotide sequence: TGCGCCAGCAGCCAACCAGAGGGTCGCGCGGCTTTCTTT. It is translated as CASSQPEGRAAFF. The chain joins TRBV4-1 to TRBJ1-1; D unclear. Germline lookup yields CDR1 MGHRA and CDR2 YSYEKL. The V end was cut by 2 bases, the J end by 11 bases, with 15 bases between. The length of the CDR3 is 13 residues.

V and J are TRBV7-9 and TRBJ1-2, with TRBD1 identical over 7 bases. Unmatched junction bases numbered 2, after V lost 5 bases and J lost 2 bases. CDR3 length equals 13 residues. Germline assignment: CDR1 SEHNR and CDR2 FQNEAQ (reference sequence). The CDR3 DNA reads TGTGCCAGCAGCCCGACAGGGAACTATGGCTACACCTTC. Translating gives CASSPTGNYGYTF.

The genes are TRBV6-1 and TRBJ2-7; D is perhaps TRBD1 (5 bases). The CDR3 spans 12 residues. The germline V and J ends were trimmed by 1 base and 5 bases, with 6 bases remaining between them. The germline CDR1 and CDR2 sequences are MNHNS and SASEGT. DNA of the CDR3: TGTGCCAGCAGTGAAGGGGGCCACGAGCAGTACTTC. It encodes CASSEGGHEQYF.

This chain joins TRBV5-1 and TRBJ2-2; 9 nucleotides line up with TRBD1. V lost 7 bases to trimming and J lost 5 bases; unmatched junction nucleotides: 9. The CDR3 has 15 amino acids. Germline lookup yields CDR1 SGHRS and CDR2 YFSETQ. In DNA, the CDR3 is TGCGCCAGCCATACAGGGGGCGCATTGACCGGGGAGCTGTTTTTT. Translation gives CASHTGGALTGELFF.